These 28 T cell receptor beta chains came from one sample sequenced in a study of post-analysis software for immune sequencing data. Notes on the study in general: Patients had higher frequencies than controls of a handful of TRBV segments, including TRBV5-6, TRBV5-1 and TRBV20-1.

These receptors lack a known antigen. Unique-molecular-identifier-tagged TCR beta cDNA libraries were used. MiXCR, run by TCRdb on the PCR reads, gives a single entry per CDR3 protein. The sample lists about half a million distinct CDR3 sequences, approximately 46% occurring once. The sample comprised blood. These receptors were collected from a girl between 10 and 17 years old with multiple sclerosis.

V usage is TRBV20-1 and J usage is TRBJ2-1; TRBD1 aligns across 9 bases. Germline V CDR1 and CDR2: DFQATT, SNEGSKA (reference sequence). Germline trimming cut 6 bases from V and 12 bases from J; bases unmatched to any gene: 15. This CDR3 region has 14 residues. CDR3 loop: CSAKQGAPTSGQFF. The CDR3 DNA sequence: TGCAGTGCGAAACAGGGGGCACCGACCTCGGGGCAGTTCTTC.

The chain is built from TRBV24-1 and TRBJ2-1; D is perhaps TRBD1 or TRBD2 (7 bases each). This CDR3 is 15 amino acids long. Trimming shortened V by 9 bases and J by 3 bases, and 17 bases separated the two germline ends. Germline CDR1 KGHDR, CDR2 SFDVKD. The CDR3 coding sequence is TGTGCCACCGCCCAGGGGGAGGGGTACTACAATGAGCAGTTCTTC. This translates into CATAQGEGYYNEQFF.

The V and J genes are TRBV5-5 and TRBJ2-6; possible D gene TRBD2, 7 bases. The CDR3 is 17 residues long. Per germline, CDR1 SGHKS and CDR2 YYEKEE (reference sequence). Trimming cost V 3 bases and J 4 bases, with 17 bases left between them. The CDR3 loop is CASSWGGGSSGANVLTF. CDR3 nucleotides: TGTGCCAGCAGCTGGGGAGGGGGGTCTTCCGGGGCCAACGTCCTGACTTTC. Full variable domain (remainder filled in from reference TRBV5-5 and TRBJ2-6): DAGVTQSPTHLIKTRGQQVTLRCSPISGHKSVSWYQQVLGQGPQFIFQYYEKEERGRGNFPDRFSARQFPNYSSELNVNALLLGDSALYLCASSWGGGSSGANVLTFGAGSRLTVL.

This clonotype was observed a few times. CDR3 in amino acids: CASKRTGDNEQFF. CDR3 nucleotides: TGTGCCAGCAAACGGACAGGGGACAATGAGCAGTTCTTC. The chain links TRBV7-3 to TRBJ2-1, with TRBD1 matching over 9 bases. The CDR3 is 13 amino acids. Germline CDR1 reads SGHTA; CDR2 reads FQGTGA. J lost 5 bases, V lost 7 bases, and 3 bases had no gene match.

This chain uses TRBV4-2 with TRBJ1-1; D unresolved. CDR3 length equals 15 residues. V was clipped by 0 bases and J by 0 bases, with 8 bases between them. The germline V gene encodes CDR1 LGHNA and CDR2 YNFKEQ. CDR3 sequence reads: CASSQEFFLNTEAFF. The CDR3 nucleotides are TGTGCCAGCAGCCAAGAATTCTTCTTGAACACTGAAGCTTTCTTT.

This clonotype was observed at least ten times. The gene calls are TRBV13 and TRBJ2-1; TRBD2 matches at 11 bases. The CDR3 is 15 residues long. Looked up from germline, CDR1 is PRHDT and CDR2 is FYEKMQ (reference sequence). With 4 bases clipped from V and 5 bases from J, the junction kept 4 bases outside the gene matches. In DNA, the CDR3 is TGTGCCAGCAGCTCTACTAGCGGGAGAAACAATGAGCAGTTCTTC. It specifies CASSSTSGRNNEQFF.

This clonotype was picked up a small number of times. V gene TRBV28 combines with J gene TRBJ1-1, with unresolved D. The germline V gene has CDR1 MDHEN and CDR2 SYDVKM. V lost 5 bases and J lost 4, with 5 bases in between. The length of the CDR3 is 11 residues. CDR3 loop: CASSRGTEAFF. The CDR3 DNA sequence: TGTGCCAGCAGTCGGGGCACTGAAGCTTTCTTT. Variable domain in full (rest from reference TRBV28 and TRBJ1-1): DVKVTQSSRYLVKRTGEKVFLECVQDMDHENMFWYRQDPGLGLRLIYFSYDVKMKEKGDIPEGYSVSREKKERFSLILESASTNQTSMYLCASSRGTEAFFGQGTRLTVV.

This chain uses TRBV2 with TRBJ1-2; possibly TRBD1 for D (5 bases). Trimming stripped 3 bases from V and 5 bases from J, with 10 bases between. Per germline, CDR1 SNHLY and CDR2 FYNNEI. There are 13 residues in the CDR3. The CDR3, as DNA: TGTGCCAGCAGTGAGGGACTCTGGTATGGCTACACCTTC. Amino acid sequence: CASSEGLWYGYTF.

V and J are TRBV20-1 and TRBJ1-5; TRBD1 aligns across 9 bases. V shed 6 bases and J 4 bases; nucleotides not matched to a gene: 4. Germline V gives CDR1 DFQATT, CDR2 SNEGSKA (reference sequence). CDR3 size: 13 residues. The CDR3 DNA is TGCAGTGCGGGGACAGGGAGGAATCAGCCCCAGCATTTT. Amino acid sequence: CSAGTGRNQPQHF.

This rearrangement joins TRBV9 to TRBJ1-2, with D tentatively TRBD1 (5 bases). The V and J ends lost 4 bases and 1 base respectively, with 17 bases between them. The CDR3 has 16 residues. Per the germline V gene, CDR1 is SGDLS and CDR2 is YYNGEE. In DNA, the CDR3 is TGTGCCAGCAGCCCGGGACCCGACGCCTTTAACTATGGCTACACCTTC. This gives the protein CASSPGPDAFNYGYTF.

In its sample, this clonotype was seen once. The chain couples TRBV4-3 to TRBJ2-1; the D is unclear. The germline gives CDR1 LGHNA, CDR2 YSLEER. This CDR3 comprises 19 residues. Trimming removed 0 bases from V and 0 bases from J, with 18 bases in between. CDR3 DNA sequence: TGCGCCAGCAGCCAAGAAGCCATCGTTTTGGCTAGCTCCTACAATGAGCAGTTCTTC. The encoded protein is CASSQEAIVLASSYNEQFF.

The chain uses TRBV7-2 and TRBJ1-1, with D perhaps matching TRBD1 (5 bases). Germline V gene data show CDR1 as SGHTA and CDR2 as FQGNSA. CDR3 size: 14 residues. V lost 2 bases and J lost 6, with 13 bases in between. The CDR3 loop is CASSLQGTEAEAFF. CDR3 sequence (DNA): TGTGCCAGCAGCTTACAGGGTACTGAGGCTGAAGCTTTCTTT.

This clonotype turned up a few times. The chain combines TRBV12-3 or TRBV12-4 with TRBJ1-5; 8 nucleotides match TRBD1. V lost 1 base to trimming and J lost 6 bases; unmatched junction nucleotides: 2. The length of the CDR3 is 14 residues. In DNA form, the CDR3 reads TGTGCCAGCAGTTTAGGACAGGGGAGTCAGCCCCAGCATTTT. Its protein is CASSLGQGSQPQHF.

This clonotype was seen a few times. This rearrangement joins TRBV29-1 to TRBJ1-2, with 7 bases fitting TRBD1. Germline V gives CDR1 SQVTM, CDR2 ANQGSEA. Unmatched junction bases numbered 2, after V lost 4 bases and J lost 3 bases. The CDR3 covers 12 residues. The CDR3 spells CSVGQGDYGYTF. The CDR3 bases are TGCAGCGTTGGACAGGGTGACTATGGCTACACCTTC.

The J gene is TRBJ2-1, the V gene TRBV5-1; 10 bases fit TRBD1. This CDR3 contains 16 residues. Germline V CDR1 and CDR2: SGHRS, YFSETQ. V was clipped by 5 bases and J by 3 bases; unmatched bases: 8. Written as DNA, the CDR3 is TGCGCCAGCAGGACCGGGACAGGGGCCTTCTACAATGAGCAGTTCTTC. This translates into CASRTGTGAFYNEQFF.

The table lists this clonotype with a few counts. Possible read error: a much larger clone is one base away. The chain joins TRBV20-1 to TRBJ2-1, with 10 bases matching TRBD2. The J call is in doubt because the DNA end fits TRBJ2-7 better. Germline CDR1 is DFQATT and CDR2 is SNEGSKA (reference sequence). CDR3 length: 14 residues. The CDR3 coding sequence is TGCAGTGCTAGAGGGGGACTAGCGTACAATGAGCAGTACTTC. As protein: CSARGGLAYNEQYF.

A remark on this clonotype: One end of the junction does not line up with germline, which may come from a read error. The rearrangement links TRBV5-1 to TRBJ1-6; TRBD1 agrees at 8 bases. From germline, CDR1 is SGHRS and CDR2 YFSETQ. The CDR3 consists of 14 residues. CDR3 in amino acids: CASSFGQGNSPLHF. As DNA, the CDR3 is TGCGCCAGTAGCTTCGGACAGGGAAATTCACCCCTCCACTTT.

The V and J genes are TRBV18 and TRBJ1-5; 9 positions match TRBD1. CDR1 KGHSH and CDR2 LQKENI come from the germline V gene. There are 15 residues in the CDR3. After removal of 6 bases from V and 6 bases from J, the junction contained 9 bases not matched to a gene. In nucleotides, the CDR3 is TGTGCCAGCTCTCTCACTGGGACAGGGAGTCAGCCCCAGCATTTT. It codes for CASSLTGTGSQPQHF.

The table lists this clonotype with a few counts. This chain connects TRBV6-6 to TRBJ2-4; TRBD2 matches 9 bases. CDR1 is MNHNY and CDR2 is SVGAGI in the germline V gene (reference sequence). The length of the CDR3 is 15 residues. V trimming: 10 bases; J trimming: 4 bases; junction bases outside the gene matches: 11. The CDR3 DNA reads TGTGCCAAGGGACTAGCTAGCCCTATAAAAAACATTCAGTACTTC. Translating it yields CAKGLASPIKNIQYF.

The genes are TRBV5-1 and TRBJ2-5; D ambiguous. The V end lost 6 bases, the J end lost 2 bases, and 8 bases lay between the germline ends. Germline V CDR1 and CDR2: SGHRS, YFSETQ. There are 12 residues in the CDR3. The CDR3 coding sequence is TGCGCCAGCAACCCAAATCAAGAGACCCAGTACTTC. Amino acid sequence: CASNPNQETQYF.

J is TRBJ2-3 and V is TRBV9; TRBD2 aligns across 8 bases. The CDR3 has 17 residues. J was trimmed by 4 bases and V by 0 bases; bases with no gene match: 10. Germline V gene data show CDR1 as SGDLS and CDR2 as YYNGEE. The CDR3 reads CASSVARGLEFSDTQYF. The DNA of the CDR3 is TGTGCCAGCAGCGTAGCTCGGGGACTAGAATTCTCAGATACGCAGTATTTT.

The chain links TRBV7-3 to TRBJ2-1; 12 nucleotides align to TRBD2. Germline V gene data show CDR1 as SGHTA and CDR2 as FQGTGA. This CDR3 contains 14 residues. V was pared by 5 bases and J by 9 bases, with 5 bases of the junction left unmatched. This CDR3 reads CASSRTSGIGEQFF. The DNA of the CDR3 is TGTGCCAGCAGCCGGACTAGCGGGATAGGTGAGCAGTTCTTC.

This clonotype appeared a few times. The V and J genes are TRBV20-1 and TRBJ1-1; 7 bases are a match to TRBD1. Germline trimming cut 4 bases from V and 4 bases from J; bases unmatched to any gene: 12. CDR3 length equals 15 residues. From germline, CDR1 is DFQATT and CDR2 SNEGSKA (reference sequence). The CDR3 loop is CSATLRGKIGTEAFF. DNA of the CDR3: TGCAGTGCTACCCTCAGGGGGAAAATTGGCACTGAAGCTTTCTTT.

The chain uses TRBV20-1 and TRBJ2-7, with 8 bases lining up with TRBD1. This CDR3 is 14 amino acids long. V was pared by 3 bases and J by 4 bases, with 8 bases of the junction left unmatched. Looked up from germline, CDR1 is DFQATT and CDR2 is SNEGSKA (reference sequence). The CDR3 sequence: CSARGETGEYEQYF. In DNA form, the CDR3 reads TGCAGTGCTAGGGGGGAGACAGGGGAGTACGAGCAGTACTTC.

The gene calls are TRBV25-1 and TRBJ2-1; no clear D gene. The CDR3 is 13 amino acids. Per germline, CDR1 MGHDK and CDR2 SYGVNS. Between the trimmed V and J ends, which lost 7 bases and 8 bases, there was a span of 15 bases. In nucleotides, the CDR3 is TGTGCCAGCACTCTAGGGTCCGGTCATGAGCAGTTCTTC. Translated, it gives CASTLGSGHEQFF.

This clonotype was seen a handful of times. The V and J genes are TRBV29-1 and TRBJ1-1; D not certain. This CDR3 contains 13 residues. CDR1 is SQVTM, CDR2 ANQGSEA, per germline. The V end was cut by 3 bases, the J end by 0 bases, with 8 bases between. The CDR3 spells CSVEQALNTEAFF. DNA for the CDR3: TGCAGCGTTGAGCAGGCCCTGAACACTGAAGCTTTCTTT.

J is TRBJ2-5 and V is TRBV5-5; TRBD2 aligns across 9 bases. The V gene end was trimmed by 1 base and the J gene end by 3 bases; junction bases not matched to a gene: 4. The CDR3 length is 15 residues. The germline V gene encodes CDR1 SGHKS and CDR2 YYEKEE (reference sequence). The CDR3 is CASSLWASGKETQYF. The CDR3 DNA reads as TGTGCCAGCAGCTTGTGGGCTAGCGGGAAAGAGACCCAGTACTTC.

This clonotype has just a few counts. The rearrangement links TRBV12-3 or TRBV12-4 to TRBJ1-5; no clear D. Trimming cost V 5 bases and J 6 bases, with 11 bases left between them. The CDR3 runs to 13 residues. CDR3 protein: CASSPGRFQPQHF. The CDR3 DNA reads TGTGCCAGCAGTCCAGGCAGGTTTCAGCCCCAGCATTTT.